The clone carrying this T cell receptor beta chain came up many times. Its matching antigen is unknown. Individuals who donated were healthy Caucasians from Russia aged roughly 6 to 100. Drawing of peripheral blood yielded 8.5 to 10 milliliters from each donor. These data belong to a study of blood T cells in healthy people across ages. The study's findings and limits: Donor CMV status, an unknown factor, possibly confounded changes in expanded clonotypes. Comparison with aged donors showed that long-lived donors had more naive CD4+ cells and higher diversity.

The CDR3 is made up of 15 amino acids. Trimming shortened V by 3 bases and J by 0 bases, and 12 bases separated the two germline ends. Germline V gene lookup returns CDR1 DFQATT and CDR2 SNEGSKA (reference sequence). Next came a second PCR, run for about 7 to 12 cycles, which used a sample-barcoded 5' primer along with a J-beta primer mix. In TCRdb, the 5' RACE reads were re-called with MiXCR into one record per CDR3 protein. This sample has 600,000 to 800,000 distinct CDR3 sequences, with 20% to 25% found just once. This receptor was obtained from a man aged 70-80 years in good health. V is TRBV20-1 and J is TRBJ2-4, with D possibly matching TRBD1 (6 bases). Sequencing used blood. Here the CDR3 DNA reads TGCAGTGCTAGGGCGGACAGCCTAGCCAAAAACATTCAGTACTTC. Encoded protein: CSARADSLAKNIQYF.